A single sample gave rise to the 32 T cell receptor beta chains below, sequenced in a study of cytomegalovirus exposure and HLA in healthy donors. Clones were read by immunoSEQ multiplex PCR, and TCRdb kept only the in-frame ones, dropping some. The data show roughly 280,000 clones, 65% to 90% seen once. Sequencing was performed on PBMCs. The origin of the receptors is a woman aged 18-29 years in good health and CMV-seronegative.

This chain links TRBV29-1 with TRBJ2-7, with 10 bases aligning to TRBD1. This CDR3 is 14 amino acids long. The junction had 12 bases not matched to a gene; V was cut back by 7 bases and J by 6 bases. Germline CDR1 reads SQVTM; CDR2 reads ANQGSEA. The CDR3 DNA sequence: TGCAGCGCCAACTCCGGGACAGGGGCTATCGAGCAGTACTTC. This codes for CSANSGTGAIEQYF.

This clone has more than one count but fewer than ten. The V call is TRBV5-1, the J call TRBJ2-1; 9 bases agree with TRBD1. The CDR3 has 15 residues. Germline CDR1 SGHRS, CDR2 YFSETQ. V gave up 4 bases and J gave up 5 bases; unmatched junction bases: 7. The chain's CDR3 is CASSPGTGMDNEQFF. CDR3 sequence (DNA): TGCGCCAGCAGCCCGGGGACAGGGATGGACAATGAGCAGTTCTTC.

The V gene is TRBV2, the J gene TRBJ2-3; 7 nucleotides align to TRBD1. CDR3 length equals 14 residues. Per germline, CDR1 SNHLY and CDR2 FYNNEI. V gave up 9 bases and J gave up 4 bases; unmatched junction bases: 10. CDR3 sequence: CASSIQGLADTQYF. CDR3 sequence (DNA): TGTGCCAGTTCAATACAGGGGTTGGCAGATACGCAGTATTTT.

V usage is TRBV5-1 and J usage is TRBJ2-4; 7 nucleotides agree with TRBD2. The trim removed 4 bases at V and 6 bases at J, leaving 13 bases unmatched. CDR1 is SGHRS and CDR2 is YFSETQ in the germline V gene. The CDR3 totals 16 residues. The CDR3 reads CASSGPSPPGGNIQYF. The CDR3 DNA reads as TGCGCCAGCAGCGGCCCGTCCCCTCCGGGAGGAAACATTCAGTACTTC.

V usage is TRBV5-1 and J usage is TRBJ2-1; weak D call: TRBD1 (5 bases). Germline V CDR1 and CDR2: SGHRS, YFSETQ. The CDR3 runs to 15 residues. V was cut by 4 bases and J by 2 bases, with 13 bases left in between. The CDR3 loop is CASSELQETYNEQFF. CDR3 DNA sequence: TGCGCCAGCAGCGAACTACAGGAGACCTACAATGAGCAGTTCTTC.

V is TRBV5-6 and J is TRBJ2-5, with a possible D match to TRBD1 (6 bases). The ends were cut back, 0 bases at V and 1 base at J, with 13 bases in the middle. This CDR3 spans 16 amino acids. Per the germline V gene, CDR1 is SGHDT and CDR2 is YYEEEE. The CDR3 DNA follows: TGTGCCAGCAGCTTGGCCAGGGGCAGGGCCCAAGAGACCCAGTACTTC. Translated, it gives CASSLARGRAQETQYF.

This rearrangement joins TRBV4-1 to TRBJ1-1, with 7 bases matching TRBD1. The CDR3 spans 15 residues. The ends lost 3 bases at V and 1 base at J; junction bases unmatched: 5. CDR1 and CDR2 from the germline V gene are MGHRA and YSYEKL. CDR3 in amino acids: CASSQTGKGNTEAFF. The CDR3 bases are TGCGCCAGCAGCCAGACAGGGAAGGGGAACACTGAAGCTTTCTTT.

The V gene is TRBV13, the J gene TRBJ2-1, with 8 bases matching TRBD2. The germline gives CDR1 PRHDT, CDR2 FYEKMQ (reference sequence). After removal of 1 base from V and 5 bases from J, the junction contained 7 bases not matched to a gene. This CDR3 has 16 residues. CDR3 residues: CASSLDASGQDNEQFF. CDR3 coding DNA: TGTGCCAGCAGCTTAGATGCTAGCGGGCAAGACAATGAGCAGTTCTTC.

This CDR3 is CAWTPGQETQYF. CDR3 DNA: TGTGCCTGGACCCCGGGCCAAGAGACCCAGTACTTC. The V call is TRBV30, the J call TRBJ2-5, with unresolved D. Germline lookup yields CDR1 GTSNPN and CDR2 SVGIG (reference sequence). Trimming left V 4 bases short and J 1 base short, with 7 bases between. The CDR3 sequence is 12 residues long.

V gene TRBV7-3 combines with J gene TRBJ2-5, with TRBD1 matching over 10 bases. The CDR3 is 14 amino acids. Looked up from germline, CDR1 is SGHTA and CDR2 is FQGTGA. V was pared by 5 bases and J by 6 bases, with 6 bases of the junction left unmatched. CDR3 protein: CASSPGQGRQTQYF. The CDR3 DNA follows: TGTGCCAGCAGCCCGGGACAGGGGAGGCAGACCCAGTACTTC.

This clone occurred once. CDR3 nucleotides: TGTGCCAGCACCACAGGGTATGAGCAGTTCTTC. Translating it yields CASTTGYEQFF. The chain has TRBV6-5 and TRBJ2-1, with a possible D match to TRBD1 (6 bases). V was shortened by 7 bases and J by 8 bases, with 9 bases between the two germline ends. The CDR3 covers 11 residues. Germline values: CDR1 MNHEY, CDR2 SVGAGI.

The CDR3 DNA is TGTGCCAGCAGTGAATGGGACACAGGCGAGCAGTACTTC. This encodes CASSEWDTGEQYF. The V call is TRBV2, the J call TRBJ2-7, with D possibly TRBD1 on 6 matching bases. The germline V gene has CDR1 SNHLY and CDR2 FYNNEI. Trimming left V 2 bases short and J 6 bases short, with 11 bases between. CDR3 length equals 13 residues.

The chain combines TRBV6-5 with TRBJ1-2; tentative D call: TRBD1 (6 bases). The germline gives CDR1 MNHEY, CDR2 SVGAGI. The CDR3 spans 13 residues. Trimming removed 4 bases at V and 6 bases at J, with 12 bases between. The CDR3 here is CASSSGTYNGYTF. The CDR3 bases are TGTGCCAGCAGTTCCGGGACATACAATGGCTACACCTTC.

The chain has TRBV2 and TRBJ2-7; D not resolved. Trimming left V 6 bases short and J 1 base short, with 13 bases between. This CDR3 spans 14 amino acids. Per germline, CDR1 SNHLY and CDR2 FYNNEI. In DNA, the CDR3 is TGTGCCAGCAGACGGGTTAAAGTTTCCTACGAGCAGTACTTC. The encoded protein is CASRRVKVSYEQYF.

This clone has only a few counts. The rearrangement joins TRBV11-2 to TRBJ2-7; D possibly corresponds to TRBD2 (5 bases). CDR1 and CDR2 (germline): SGHAT, FQNNGV. Between the trimmed V and J ends, which lost 3 bases and 3 bases, there was a span of 6 bases. CDR3 length: 12 residues. The CDR3 sequence is CASSFGNYEQYF. CDR3 DNA sequence: TGTGCCAGCAGCTTCGGGAACTACGAGCAGTACTTC.

The V and J genes are TRBV2 and TRBJ2-7, with D maybe TRBD2 (6 bases). The CDR3 covers 11 residues. Germline CDR1 reads SNHLY; CDR2 reads FYNNEI. V lost 3 bases and J 11 bases, leaving 11 bases between the germline ends. CDR3 loop: CASSEERAEYF. The CDR3 bases are TGTGCCAGCAGTGAGGAGCGGGCGGAGTACTTC.

The genes are TRBV5-6 and TRBJ1-2; 8 bases fit TRBD1. The trim removed 3 bases at V and 0 bases at J, leaving 10 bases unmatched. CDR3 length: 17 residues. The germline V gene has CDR1 SGHDT and CDR2 YYEEEE. In DNA, the CDR3 is TGTGCCAGCAGCTCGATACCAACAGGGGGGGCTAACTATGGCTACACCTTC. Amino acid sequence: CASSSIPTGGANYGYTF.

J is TRBJ1-1 and V is TRBV4-3; 7 bases are shared with TRBD1. Looked up from germline, CDR1 is LGHNA and CDR2 is YSLEER. The CDR3 runs 16 residues. V was clipped by 2 bases and J by 0 bases; unmatched bases: 6. This chain's CDR3 is CASSQNRGRMNTEAFF. The CDR3 nucleotides read TGCGCCAGCAGCCAAAACAGGGGACGAATGAACACTGAAGCTTTCTTT.

In its sample, this clone was seen once. This chain links TRBV28 with TRBJ1-2, with 11 nucleotides matching TRBD1. Germline assignment: CDR1 MDHEN and CDR2 SYDVKM. V shed 3 bases, J shed 3 bases, and the junction held 3 bases outside the gene matches. CDR3 size: 15 residues. CDR3 in DNA: TGTGCCAGCAGTTTGGGACAGGGGGTGTACTATGGCTACACCTTC. Its protein is CASSLGQGVYYGYTF.

V is TRBV4-3 and J is TRBJ1-1; D remains unclear. This CDR3 comprises 14 residues. V lost 0 bases and J lost 1, with 6 bases in between. Germline V CDR1 and CDR2: LGHNA, YSLEER. CDR3 protein: CASSQEVGNTEAFF. CDR3 sequence (DNA): TGCGCCAGCAGCCAAGAAGTCGGGAACACTGAAGCTTTCTTT.

The V gene is TRBV9, the J gene TRBJ2-1, with 7 bases that match TRBD2. Germline V gives CDR1 SGDLS, CDR2 YYNGEE. The CDR3 consists of 15 residues. V lost 4 bases, J lost 6 bases, and 10 bases stayed unmatched. The CDR3 DNA reads as TGTGCCAGCAGCCCCTGGGGCGGGGGATCCAATGAGCAGTTCTTC. Translating it yields CASSPWGGGSNEQFF. The complete variable domain, with remaining parts taken from reference TRBV9 and TRBJ2-1, reads DSGVTQTPKHLITATGQRVTLRCSPRSGDLSVYWYQQSLDQGLQFLIQYYNGEERAKGNILERFSAQQFPDLHSELNLSSLELGDSALYFCASSPWGGGSNEQFFGPGTRLTVL.

The chain uses TRBV5-1 and TRBJ2-6, with 7 bases aligning to TRBD1. The CDR3 is 13 amino acids. Germline loops: CDR1 SGHRS, CDR2 YFSETQ. V was pared by 3 bases and J by 9 bases, with 3 bases of the junction left unmatched. CDR3 amino acids: CASSYRDSNVLTF. The CDR3 DNA sequence: TGCGCCAGCAGCTACCGGGACAGCAACGTCCTGACTTTC.

The chain recombines TRBV28 with TRBJ1-5; 8 nucleotides line up with TRBD1. This CDR3 comprises 17 residues. CDR1 is MDHEN and CDR2 is SYDVKM in the germline V gene. With 6 bases clipped from V and 3 bases from J, the junction kept 13 bases outside the gene matches. CDR3 in DNA: TGTGCCAGCAGGGCGGACAATGGACAGGGATTCAATCAGCCCCAGCATTTT. Its protein product is CASRADNGQGFNQPQHF.

The chain combines TRBV19 with TRBJ1-1, with 11 bases that match TRBD1. CDR3 length: 13 residues. Germline V CDR1 and CDR2: LNHDA, SQIVND (reference sequence). Trimming cost V 6 bases and J 3 bases; bases outside gene matches: 0. The chain's CDR3 is CASRGQGDTEAFF. The CDR3 nucleotides read TGTGCCAGTAGGGGACAGGGGGACACTGAAGCTTTCTTT.

This clone has a single count. J is TRBJ1-1 and V is TRBV29-1, with D unresolved. There are 13 residues in the CDR3. Trimming took off 5 bases at V and 1 base at J, with 11 bases between the two ends. From germline, CDR1 is SQVTM and CDR2 ANQGSEA. CDR3 in amino acids: CSVQFGRNTEAFF. Here the CDR3 DNA reads TGCAGCGTTCAATTTGGGCGGAACACTGAAGCTTTCTTT.

The rearrangement links TRBV4-1 to TRBJ1-5; 10 nucleotides match TRBD1. Germline CDR1 is MGHRA and CDR2 is YSYEKL. CDR3 length equals 17 residues. The junction had 10 bases not matched to a gene; V was cut back by 0 bases and J by 8 bases. CDR3 in amino acids: CASSQETGGEMREPQHF. DNA for the CDR3: TGCGCCAGCAGCCAAGAGACAGGGGGCGAGATGAGGGAGCCCCAGCATTTT.

V gene TRBV5-4 combines with J gene TRBJ2-7; 10 bases fit TRBD2. This CDR3 has 14 amino acids. J lost 6 bases, V lost 3 bases, and 6 bases had no gene match. The germline V gene encodes CDR1 SGHNT and CDR2 YYREEE (reference sequence). The CDR3 DNA is TGTGCCAGCAGCTCGGGACTAGCGACAGGCGAGCAGTACTTC. It translates to CASSSGLATGEQYF.

This chain links TRBV5-4 with TRBJ1-2; D remains unclear. Germline-derived CDR1 and CDR2 are SGHNT and YYREEE (reference sequence). V was clipped by 4 bases and J by 5 bases, with 9 bases between them. CDR3 length: 12 residues. CDR3 DNA sequence: TGTGCCAGCAGCCGAACAGAGTATGGCTACACCTTC. Its translation is CASSRTEYGYTF.

This sequence joins TRBV27 and TRBJ1-1; D uncertain. The ends were cut back, 4 bases at V and 1 base at J, with 10 bases in the middle. The germline V gene has CDR1 MNHEY and CDR2 SMNVEV (reference sequence). The CDR3 runs to 14 residues. CDR3 DNA sequence: TGTGCCAGCAGTTGGGCTTTGGGGAACACTGAAGCTTTCTTT. This encodes CASSWALGNTEAFF.

The CDR3 region is CASSYGQFNTGELFF. CDR3 DNA: TGTGCCAGCAGTTACGGGCAATTCAACACCGGGGAGCTGTTTTTT. The rearrangement joins TRBV6-5 to TRBJ2-2, with D unclear. Between the trimmed V and J ends, which lost 2 bases and 2 bases, there was a span of 9 bases. CDR1 is MNHEY and CDR2 is SVGAGI in the germline V gene. The CDR3 spans 15 residues.

The chain couples TRBV11-2 to TRBJ2-1, with TRBD2 identical over 8 bases. With 0 bases clipped from V and 4 bases from J, the junction kept 14 bases outside the gene matches. Germline V gene data show CDR1 as SGHAT and CDR2 as FQNNGV. There are 19 residues in the CDR3. The CDR3 region is CASSLEGGVSGSGYNEQFF. In DNA form, the CDR3 reads TGTGCCAGCAGCTTAGAGGGGGGGGTCAGCGGGAGCGGTTACAATGAGCAGTTCTTC.

V is TRBV30 and J is TRBJ1-5, with D unclear. V lost 2 bases, J lost 5 bases, and 10 bases lay in between. Germline V gives CDR1 GTSNPN, CDR2 SVGIG (reference sequence). The CDR3 totals 13 residues. The CDR3 protein is CAWSKQWDQPQHF. Written as DNA, the CDR3 is TGTGCCTGGAGTAAACAGTGGGATCAGCCCCAGCATTTT.